These 25 T cell receptor beta chains originate from one sample sequenced in a study of immune heterogeneity within non-small cell lung tumors (dated 2018 in TCRdb). The reads were generated on a HiSeq X Ten. The TCR beta CDR3 region was amplified with a multiplex PCR system, in which a first round of 10 cycles was run using 32 V-gene forward and 13 J-gene reverse primers. TCRdb trimmed public reads at Q25 via fastp, called clones via MiXCR and kept in-frame beta chains. CDR3 protein duplicates are merged, each entry listing the most common genes and DNA. This sample is represented by around 2,200 distinct CDR3 sequences; roughly 34% of them were singletons. The top ten constitute about 26% of the sample. For the TCR template, genomic DNA was extracted from bulk tumor tissue, and 450 to 700 ng of gDNA was amplified for each sample. Multiple biopsies per primary tumor were taken during surgery, spaced as far apart as possible within the tumor mass. The study cohort was described as untreated, and the patients were newly diagnosed NSCLC cases having curative surgery.

The sample comprised lung tumor tissue. These TCRs come from a man in his 70s with non-small cell lung cancer.

In its sample, this clonotype ranks as medium-sized. V and J are TRBV20-1 and TRBJ2-1; TRBD2 is a possible D gene (6 bases). The CDR3 runs 12 residues. V shed 6 bases and J shed 6 bases, with 12 bases lying between them. CDR1 is DFQATT and CDR2 is SNEGSKA in the germline V gene (reference sequence). CDR3 coding DNA: TGCAGTGCACCCGGGACTGGCAATGAGCAGTTCTTC. Translating gives CSAPGTGNEQFF.

In this sample, this clonotype is large. The rearrangement links TRBV10-2 to TRBJ2-3; TRBD2 matches 7 bases. This CDR3 is built from 15 residues. Germline values: CDR1 WSHSY, CDR2 SAAADI. The junction had 11 bases not matched to a gene; V was cut back by 8 bases and J by 3 bases. CDR3 nucleotide sequence: TGCGCCAGCTGCGAAGCGGGACTCCGAACAGATACGCAGTATTTT. Its translation: CASCEAGLRTDTQYF.

This clonotype has just a few counts. This chain links TRBV5-8 with TRBJ1-6; D gene ambiguous. Trimming took 0 bases from V and 9 from J, leaving 16 bases between them. Germline V CDR1 and CDR2: SGHTS, YDEGEE. There are 16 residues in the CDR3. The CDR3 nucleotides read TGTGCCAGCAGCTTGGCTCTAAATTCCCGAGTTTCACCCCTCCACTTT. Translation gives CASSLALNSRVSPLHF.

This clonotype is large (0.1 to 1%) in the sample. The J gene is TRBJ2-2, the V gene TRBV2, with 12 nucleotides matching TRBD2. The junction had 4 bases not matched to a gene; V was cut back by 9 bases and J by 5 bases. Germline V gives CDR1 SNHLY, CDR2 FYNNEI. The CDR3 consists of 14 residues. DNA for the CDR3: TGTGCCAGAGGACTAGCGGGGAGGACCGGGGAGCTGTTTTTT. Amino acid sequence: CARGLAGRTGELFF.

In this sample, this clonotype is medium-sized (0.01 to 0.1%). The chain carries TRBV9 and TRBJ2-3; 9 bases agree with TRBD2. Per germline, CDR1 SGDLS and CDR2 YYNGEE. The J segment lost 1 base and the V segment lost 0 bases, leaving 12 bases of the junction unmatched. CDR3 length: 19 residues. DNA for the CDR3: TGTGCCAGCAGCGTAGCTGGCGGGGGGGCCCCCCGTGGCACAGATACGCAGTATTTT. Amino acids: CASSVAGGGAPRGTDTQYF.

The chain employs TRBV29-1 and TRBJ1-2; D unclear. CDR3 length: 11 residues. The germline CDR1 and CDR2 sequences are SQVTM and ANQGSEA. Trimming cost V 4 bases and J 2 bases, with 5 bases left between them. CDR3 nucleotide sequence: TGCAGCGTTGCTGACAACTATGGCTACACCTTC. Amino acid sequence: CSVADNYGYTF. The full variable domain, with the rest looked up from reference TRBV29-1 and TRBJ1-2, is SAVISQKPSRDICQRGTSLTIQCQVDSQVTMMFWYRQQPGQSLTLIATANQGSEATYESGFVIDKFPISRPNLTFSTLTVSNMSPEDSSIYLCSVADNYGYTFGSGTRLTVV.

The V call is TRBV14, the J call TRBJ1-2; D is perhaps TRBD1 (6 bases). From germline, CDR1 is SGHDN and CDR2 FVKESK. CDR3 size: 13 residues. V shed 6 bases and J shed 8 bases, with 16 bases lying between them. The CDR3, as DNA: TGTGCCAGCAGTCAGGCCTATGGGGGCGGCTACACCTTC. Translating it yields CASSQAYGGGYTF.

The rearrangement uses TRBV27 and TRBJ2-7, with 8 bases identical to TRBD1. This CDR3 spans 15 amino acids. Trimming at V came to 4 bases and at J to 3 bases, leaving 8 bases not matched to a gene. Germline V CDR1 and CDR2: MNHEY, SMNVEV (reference sequence). This CDR3 is CASSSLTDRVYEQYF. CDR3 bases: TGTGCCAGCAGTTCCCTAACGGACAGGGTCTACGAGCAGTACTTC.

V is TRBV6-1 and J is TRBJ2-2; D may match TRBD1 or TRBD2 (6 bases each). This CDR3 contains 14 residues. Trimming took 7 bases from V and 5 from J, leaving 14 bases between them. Germline CDR1 reads MNHNS; CDR2 reads SASEGT. CDR3 coding DNA: TGTGCCAGCAACCTGAGGGGGGAGACCGGGGAGCTGTTTTTT. It codes for CASNLRGETGELFF.

This clonotype is medium-sized. The chain links TRBV7-3 to TRBJ1-6; 7 nucleotides align to TRBD1. CDR3 length: 15 amino acids. J gave up 9 bases and V 2 bases, and 7 bases lay outside the gene matches. Germline V lookup: CDR1 SGHTA, CDR2 FQGTGA. In DNA form, the CDR3 reads TGTGCCAGCAGCTTAGAAGGGGGCCTTCGTTCACCCCTCCACTTT. This codes for CASSLEGGLRSPLHF.

The rearrangement joins TRBV9 to TRBJ2-6; 8 positions match TRBD1. This CDR3 has 18 residues. V lost 2 bases, J lost 1 base, and 8 bases stayed unmatched. Looked up from germline, CDR1 is SGDLS and CDR2 is YYNGEE. As DNA, the CDR3 is TGTGCCAGCAGCGTGGGGGGACAGGCTATATCTGGGGCCAACGTCCTGACTTTC. Amino acids: CASSVGGQAISGANVLTF.

The rearrangement joins TRBV6-5 to TRBJ1-5; D gene unclear. CDR1 and CDR2 (germline): MNHEY, SVGAGI. V was shortened by 2 bases and J by 6 bases, with 8 bases between the two germline ends. The CDR3 has 13 amino acids. The CDR3 is CASSYAEGQPQHF. DNA of the CDR3: TGTGCCAGCAGTTACGCTGAGGGTCAGCCCCAGCATTTT.

This clonotype is classed as large. The chain couples TRBV15 to TRBJ2-7; TRBD2 aligns across 8 bases. The CDR3 is 15 residues long. The junction had 4 bases not matched to a gene; V was cut back by 0 bases and J by 3 bases. Germline loops: CDR1 LNHNV, CDR2 YYDKDF (reference sequence). The CDR3 DNA follows: TGTGCCACCAGCAGAGATCCGGGACTAGTCTACGAGCAGTACTTC. Translation: CATSRDPGLVYEQYF.

V and J are TRBV20-1 and TRBJ2-5; D possibly corresponds to TRBD1 (5 bases). The germline gives CDR1 DFQATT, CDR2 SNEGSKA (reference sequence). The CDR3 has 15 amino acids. Trimming left V 0 bases short and J 5 bases short, with 16 bases between. CDR3 sequence (DNA): TGCAGTGCTAGAGATATCCAGGGTGGTGGGGAGACCCAGTACTTC. This translates into CSARDIQGGGETQYF.

By sample fraction, this clonotype is medium-sized (0.01 to 0.1%). The gene calls are TRBV6-1 and TRBJ1-2, with 8 bases fitting TRBD1. The junction had 18 bases not matched to a gene; V was cut back by 5 bases and J by 4 bases. This CDR3 has 18 residues. Per germline, CDR1 MNHNS and CDR2 SASEGT. This chain's CDR3 is CASSTPKETGALFYGYTF. CDR3 DNA: TGTGCCAGCAGTACGCCCAAAGAGACAGGGGCGTTATTCTATGGCTACACCTTC.

The chain couples TRBV6-1 to TRBJ2-7, with 10 bases matching TRBD2. V lost 5 bases to trimming and J lost 7 bases; unmatched junction nucleotides: 17. Per germline, CDR1 MNHNS and CDR2 SASEGT. CDR3 length equals 17 residues. As DNA, the CDR3 is TGTGCCAGCAGTTTCAACACCGCGGGAGCGGGAGGGCGGGAGCAGTACTTC. It encodes CASSFNTAGAGGREQYF.

The chain combines TRBV7-2 with TRBJ2-1; 10 nucleotides line up with TRBD2. After removal of 6 bases from V and 5 bases from J, the junction contained 13 bases not matched to a gene. Germline V gene lookup returns CDR1 SGHTA and CDR2 FQGNSA. The length of the CDR3 is 17 residues. The CDR3: CASRFGRGLATHNEQFF. The CDR3, as DNA: TGTGCCAGCAGATTCGGGCGGGGACTAGCGACCCACAATGAGCAGTTCTTC.

By share, this clonotype ranks as medium-sized. The CDR3 nucleotides read TGTGCCAGTAGTATGAGGACTGGGGGATTCAATGAGCAGTTCTTC. Its translation is CASSMRTGGFNEQFF. The rearrangement uses TRBV19 and TRBJ2-1; the D gene could be TRBD1 or TRBD2 (5 bases each). The V end lost 3 bases, the J end lost 6 bases, and 15 bases lay between the germline ends. CDR3 length equals 15 residues. CDR1 and CDR2 from the germline V gene are LNHDA and SQIVND (reference sequence).

CDR3 amino acids: CASSYMGGQSAFF. DNA of the CDR3: TGTGCCAGCAGTTATATGGGGGGACAGTCAGCTTTCTTT. This chain connects TRBV6-2 or TRBV6-3 to TRBJ1-1; 7 nucleotides line up with TRBD1. The CDR3 spans 13 residues. V was clipped by 3 bases and J by 10 bases; unmatched bases: 8. Looked up from germline, CDR1 is MNHEY and CDR2 is SVGEGT.

This clonotype is large (0.1 to 1%) by share. The rearrangement uses TRBV6-1 and TRBJ1-4, with 7 bases that match TRBD1. V trimming: 5 bases; J trimming: 7 bases; junction bases outside the gene matches: 22. Germline CDR1 reads MNHNS; CDR2 reads SASEGT. The CDR3 has 19 residues. CDR3 sequence: CASSFFTTGTLQLGEKLFF. The CDR3, as DNA: TGTGCCAGCAGTTTTTTCACGACAGGGACCCTGCAACTAGGTGAAAAACTGTTTTTT.

The rearrangement joins TRBV20-1 to TRBJ2-1; maybe TRBD2 (6 bases). This CDR3 spans 15 amino acids. V was trimmed by 3 bases and J by 3 bases, leaving 15 bases between them. The germline gives CDR1 DFQATT, CDR2 SNEGSKA (reference sequence). CDR3 DNA sequence: TGCAGTGCTAGTCCCGGACTATTCCTCTACAATGAGCAGTTCTTC. Its translation: CSASPGLFLYNEQFF.

Comments on this clonotype: This clone may be a read error of a much larger clone one base away. This sequence joins TRBV2 and TRBJ1-5; D unresolved. Deletions cut 3 bases from V and 1 base from J, with 7 bases between. The CDR3 contains 14 residues. The germline V gene encodes CDR1 SNHLY and CDR2 FYNNEI. CDR3 region: CASSDKTSNQPQHF. CDR3 DNA sequence: TGTGCCAGCAGTGACAAAACCAGCAATCAGCCCCAGCATTTT.

V and J are TRBV19 and TRBJ1-2, with D possibly being TRBD1 (5 bases). CDR1 is LNHDA and CDR2 is SQIVND in the germline V gene (reference sequence). The CDR3 spans 13 residues. Deletions cut 5 bases from V and 5 bases from J, with 12 bases between. The DNA for the CDR3 is TGTGCCAGTAGTCGGGCCCAGGGTTATGGCTACACCTTC. It specifies CASSRAQGYGYTF.

With regard to this clonotype: A junction end diverges from the germline sequence, so it may reflect a read error. The chain has TRBV18 and TRBJ1-2; the match to TRBD1 covers 7 bases. This CDR3 is built from 15 residues. The V gene's germline CDR1 is KGHSH and CDR2 LQKENI. The CDR3 nucleotides read TGTGCCAGCTCACCTGGCACAGGGGTAAACTACGGCTACACCTTC. It translates to CASSPGTGVNYGYTF. The variable domain in full, with the rest retrieved from reference TRBV18 and TRBJ1-2, is NAGVMQNPRHLVRRRGQEARLRCSPMKGHSHVYWYRQLPEEGLKFMVYLQKENIIDESGMPKERFSAEFPKEGPSILRIQQVVRGDSAAYFCASSPGTGVNYGYTFGSGTRLTVV.

Only a few counts were recorded for this clonotype. The chain joins TRBV20-1 to TRBJ1-1; no clear D. V dropped 0 bases and J dropped 1 base, with 6 bases sitting between them. The germline V gene encodes CDR1 DFQATT and CDR2 SNEGSKA (reference sequence). This CDR3 spans 13 amino acids. CDR3 nucleotide sequence: TGCAGTGCTAGAGAGCCTACGAACACTGAAGCTTTCTTT. It encodes CSAREPTNTEAFF.